This T cell receptor (beta chain) was sequenced during a study of cytomegalovirus exposure and HLA in healthy donors. Concerning this clone itself: Antigen specificity is unknown.

PCR involved 60 Vbeta and 13 Jbeta primers. Sequencing used immunoSEQ multiplex PCR; TCRdb keeps in-frame clones, though not all of them. The data hold 150,000 to 200,000 clones, with over 70% observed a single time. This CDR3 is built from 20 residues. General study points: Reports described diagnosis of cytomegalovirus status by the classifier as highly specific and sensitive. The investigators catalogued 150 to 200 TCR beta chains as cytomegalovirus-associated. Rates of TCR association differed by HLA locus in a later analysis, with DRB1 highest and HLA-C lowest.

This TCR derives from a man between 18 and 29 years old in good health and CMV-seronegative. The chain recombines TRBV21-1 with TRBJ2-4; the DNA was not used to check the table's D call, TRBD1. TRBV21-1 has pseudogene status. The specimen sequenced was PBMCs. CDR3 region: CASSKKPLWGSILAKNIQYF. The CDR3 DNA reads as TGTGCCAGCAGCAAAAAACCTTTATGGGGCTCAATACTAGCCAAAAACATTCAGTACTTC.